Presented here are 14 T cell receptor beta chains from one specimen sequenced in a study of cytotoxic CD8 clonotypes in ibrutinib-treated CLL. Clones were read by immunoSEQ multiplex PCR, and TCRdb kept only the in-frame ones, dropping some. The sample has over 75,000 clones, 70% to 80% seen once. Sequencing used PBMCs, obtained after 12 months of ibrutinib treatment. The receptors derive from a human donor with chronic lymphocytic leukemia.

This chain connects TRBV5-1 to TRBJ2-3; D is unresolved. Trimming stripped 4 bases from V and 0 bases from J, with 12 bases between. CDR3 length: 15 residues. Germline V CDR1 and CDR2: SGHRS, YFSETQ. The CDR3 sequence: CASSLDIPSTDTQYF. Written as DNA, the CDR3 is TGCGCCAGCAGCCTAGACATTCCTAGCACAGATACGCAGTATTTT.

The J gene is TRBJ2-3, the V gene TRBV10-3; 8 bases agree with TRBD2. Germline trimming cut 6 bases from V and 6 bases from J; bases unmatched to any gene: 5. The CDR3 has 13 residues. CDR1 and CDR2 (germline): ENHRY, SYGVKD. The CDR3 DNA follows: TGTGCCATCAGGCCGACTAGCGCCGATACGCAGTATTTT. Protein: CAIRPTSADTQYF.

The chain combines TRBV7-2 with TRBJ1-5, with unresolved D. This CDR3 has 14 residues. Germline V gene data show CDR1 as SGHTA and CDR2 as FQGNSA. Trimming took 0 bases from V and 7 from J, leaving 10 bases between them. CDR3: CASSLALRGQPQHF. CDR3 nucleotides: TGTGCCAGCAGCTTAGCCCTCCGGGGACAGCCCCAGCATTTT.

V gene TRBV5-1 combines with J gene TRBJ2-1; TRBD2 might be the D (5 bases). Germline CDR1 reads SGHRS; CDR2 reads YFSETQ. Trimming shortened V by 3 bases and J by 6 bases, and 13 bases separated the two germline ends. The CDR3 consists of 14 residues. The CDR3 DNA reads as TGCGCCAGCAGCTCCGAGAGGGCCTTCAATGAGCAGTTCTTC. This codes for CASSSERAFNEQFF.

The rearrangement uses TRBV19 and TRBJ1-6; 8 bases agree with TRBD1. Per germline, CDR1 LNHDA and CDR2 SQIVND (reference sequence). The CDR3 spans 15 residues. The junction had 5 bases not matched to a gene; V was cut back by 3 bases and J by 7 bases. For the CDR3, the DNA is TGTGCCAGTAGTATTGGGACAGGTAACAATTCACCCCTCCACTTT. Protein sequence: CASSIGTGNNSPLHF. Drawing the rest from reference TRBV19 and TRBJ1-6, the complete variable domain is DGGITQSPKYLFRKEGQNVTLSCEQNLNHDAMYWYRQDPGQGLRLIYYSQIVNDFQKGDIAEGYSVSREKKESFPLTVTSAQKNPTAFYLCASSIGTGNNSPLHFGNGTRLTVT.

The chain has TRBV7-3 and TRBJ1-1, with 9 bases fitting TRBD1. V lost 5 bases and J lost 1; bases outside the gene matches: 5. The CDR3 has 15 amino acids. CDR1 and CDR2 (germline): SGHTA, FQGTGA. The CDR3 region has the DNA TGTGCCAGCAGCCGGGGACAGGGCTCGAACACTGAAGCTTTCTTT. Translated, it gives CASSRGQGSNTEAFF.

The chain is built from TRBV29-1 and TRBJ2-3, with D possibly being TRBD2 (5 bases). Germline lookup yields CDR1 SQVTM and CDR2 ANQGSEA. Trimming pared 8 bases from V and 1 base from J, leaving 10 bases between. CDR3 length: 12 residues. The CDR3 DNA sequence: TGCAGCATGGACGGGGGCACAGATACGCAGTATTTT. It specifies CSMDGGTDTQYF.

The V and J genes are TRBV1 and TRBJ1-2; TRBD1, the D gene given by the table, was not confirmed from the DNA. TRBV1 counts as a pseudogene. This CDR3 region has 16 residues. The CDR3 protein is CTSSQPGTGAGGGYTF. The CDR3 coding sequence is TGCACCAGCAGCCAACCCGGGACAGGGGCCGGGGGCGGCTACACCTTC.

This clone was counted between two and nine times. This sequence joins TRBV28 and TRBJ1-4, with D perhaps matching TRBD1 (6 bases). The germline CDR1 and CDR2 sequences are MDHEN and SYDVKM. With 3 bases removed from V and 8 bases from J, the gap between germline ends came to 16 bases. This CDR3 has 15 amino acids. This CDR3 reads CASSFVQGGGEKLFF. The CDR3 DNA is TGTGCCAGCAGTTTCGTACAGGGAGGTGGGGAAAAACTGTTTTTT.

Only a few counts were recorded for this clone. Germline and junction disagree at one end, which may indicate a read error. This rearrangement joins TRBV11-3 to TRBJ1-2; D remains unclear. The CDR3 has 11 residues. Germline V gene lookup returns CDR1 SGHNT and CDR2 YENEEA. CDR3 residues: CASSLEGIVAF. The DNA of the CDR3 is TGTGCCAGCAGCTTAGAAGGAATTGTCGCCTTC.

CDR3 coding DNA: TGTGCCAGCAGCTTAGTATCCGGTCGGGGCTACACCTTC. As protein: CASSLVSGRGYTF. This sequence joins TRBV7-8 and TRBJ1-2; D not resolved. The germline V and J ends were trimmed by 1 base and 8 bases, with 11 bases remaining between them. Looked up from germline, CDR1 is SGHVS and CDR2 is FQNEAQ. This CDR3 comprises 13 residues.

The chain links TRBV5-1 to TRBJ1-1, with 12 nucleotides matching TRBD1. Unmatched junction bases numbered 9, after V lost 2 bases and J lost 1 base. This CDR3 contains 18 residues. In germline, CDR1 is SGHRS, CDR2 YFSETQ. CDR3 coding DNA: TGCGCCAGCAGCTTACTGGGACAGGGGGCGCGTGGGAACACTGAAGCTTTCTTT. Its translation is CASSLLGQGARGNTEAFF.

The chain joins TRBV5-1 to TRBJ2-1, with D possibly being TRBD1 or TRBD2 (6 bases each). This CDR3 contains 16 residues. CDR1 and CDR2 from the germline V gene are SGHRS and YFSETQ. Trimming left V 8 bases short and J 0 bases short, with 18 bases between. CDR3 sequence reads: CASSGGGASSYNEQFF. In DNA, the CDR3 is TGCGCCAGTAGTGGGGGCGGGGCGAGCTCCTACAATGAGCAGTTCTTC. Using reference TRBV5-1 and TRBJ2-1 for the parts outside the CDR3, the full variable domain is KAGVTQTPRYLIKTRGQQVTLSCSPISGHRSVSWYQQTPGQGLQFLFEYFSETQRNKGNFPGRFSGRQFSNSRSEMNVSTLELGDSALYLCASSGGGASSYNEQFFGPGTRLTVL.

V and J are TRBV11-3 and TRBJ2-2; 9 nucleotides match TRBD2. The CDR3 sequence is 16 residues long. The germline CDR1 and CDR2 sequences are SGHNT and YENEEA. V dropped 4 bases and J dropped 4; count of bases not matched to a gene: 7. In DNA, the CDR3 is TGTGCCAGCAGCTACGGTGTAGCGGGGGCCACCGGGGAGCTGTTTTTT. Residues: CASSYGVAGATGELFF.